The 28 T cell receptor beta chains listed next were all sequenced from one sample in a study of Graves' ophthalmopathy and Graves' hyperthyroidism. The TCR beta CDR3 regions underwent amplification from RNA transcripts. Scientists carried out first-round RT-PCR using HTBI primers and then a second-round multiplex PCR. One entry per CDR3 protein, called by TCRdb with MiXCR from the multiplex PCR reads. The sample holds about 1.1 million distinct CDR3 sequences; roughly 35% are singletons and the top ten take around 10%. The source material was peripheral blood or thyroid tissue (not recorded which). These receptors were taken from an adult man with Graves' hyperthyroidism.

To note about this clonotype: A much larger clone differs by one base, so this may be a read error. The CDR3 carries no conserved terminal phenylalanine or tryptophan, so it likely arises from a read error. The rearrangement links TRBV13 to TRBJ2-7; 7 nucleotides line up with TRBD2. J lost 6 bases, V lost 7 bases, and 9 bases had no gene match. The CDR3 has 13 residues. The germline CDR1 and CDR2 sequences are PRHDT and FYEKMQ (reference sequence). The CDR3 DNA follows: TGTGCCAGCAATGGGGGAGGGAGCACCGAGCAGTACCTC. This encodes CASNGGGSTEQYL.

The chain couples TRBV7-3 to TRBJ2-1; 9 positions match TRBD1. CDR3 length: 14 residues. V shed 5 bases, J shed 4 bases, and the junction held 3 bases outside the gene matches. Germline values: CDR1 SGHTA, CDR2 FQGTGA. CDR3 bases: TGTGCCAGCAGCCCGGGACAGGGTTACAATGAGCAGTTCTTC. It encodes CASSPGQGYNEQFF.

This clonotype came up many times. The chain has TRBV24-1 and TRBJ1-2; D ambiguous. CDR1 KGHDR and CDR2 SFDVKD come from the germline V gene. CDR3 length equals 14 residues. V lost 1 base to trimming and J lost 2 bases, with 7 bases between them. CDR3 sequence (DNA): TGTGCCACCAGTGATTTTTTGAAGAACTATGGCTACACCTTC. Translating it yields CATSDFLKNYGYTF.

This clonotype was observed many times. This chain connects TRBV19 to TRBJ2-5; the match to TRBD2 covers 7 bases. Germline V gives CDR1 LNHDA, CDR2 SQIVND (reference sequence). The CDR3 is 15 amino acids. V lost 1 base to trimming and J lost 2 bases; unmatched junction nucleotides: 4. The CDR3 sequence: CASSIVGGRQETQYF. The CDR3 DNA reads TGTGCCAGTAGTATAGTCGGGGGGAGACAAGAGACCCAGTACTTC. The variable domain in full, completed from reference TRBV19 and TRBJ2-5, reads DGGITQSPKYLFRKEGQNVTLSCEQNLNHDAMYWYRQDPGQGLRLIYYSQIVNDFQKGDIAEGYSVSREKKESFPLTVTSAQKNPTAFYLCASSIVGGRQETQYFGPGTRLLVL.

The V and J genes are TRBV25-1 and TRBJ2-7; D is perhaps TRBD1 or TRBD2 (5 bases each). V was shortened by 5 bases and J by 3 bases, with 17 bases between the two germline ends. CDR1 MGHDK and CDR2 SYGVNS come from the germline V gene. The CDR3 runs to 15 residues. CDR3 sequence reads: CASSSIRDQGYEQYF. The CDR3 nucleotides read TGTGCCAGCAGTTCCATCCGGGACCAGGGCTACGAGCAGTACTTC.

Ten or more counts support this clonotype. V gene TRBV7-3 combines with J gene TRBJ1-6; D might be TRBD1 (5 bases). Trimming cost V 5 bases and J 5 bases, with 13 bases left between them. The CDR3 contains 15 residues. CDR1 is SGHTA and CDR2 is FQGTGA in the germline V gene. The CDR3 sequence is CASSQGTAHNSPLHF. As DNA, the CDR3 is TGTGCCAGCAGCCAAGGGACGGCACATAATTCACCCCTCCACTTT.

This clonotype was detected ten times or more. The chain combines TRBV9 with TRBJ1-3; weak D call: TRBD1 (5 bases). V was cut by 4 bases and J by 0 bases, with 11 bases left in between. Germline-derived CDR1 and CDR2 are SGDLS and YYNGEE. The CDR3 runs 15 residues. The CDR3, as DNA: TGTGCCAGCAGCCCAGGGCACCTCTCTGGAAACACCATATATTTT. Residues: CASSPGHLSGNTIYF.

The V and J genes are TRBV25-1 and TRBJ1-2, with 7 nucleotides matching TRBD1. CDR1 is MGHDK, CDR2 SYGVNS, per germline. This CDR3 has 14 residues. The V and J ends lost 5 bases and 8 bases, in that order; junction bases with no gene match: 11. The DNA of the CDR3 is TGTGCCAGCAGTCTCCAGACAGGGATCAGGGGCTACACCTTC. Translating it yields CASSLQTGIRGYTF.

V gene TRBV9 combines with J gene TRBJ1-3, with 10 bases lining up with TRBD1. This CDR3 spans 18 amino acids. Germline values: CDR1 SGDLS, CDR2 YYNGEE. J lost 0 bases, V lost 4 bases, and 10 bases had no gene match. CDR3 protein: CASSSVGTGAFSGNTIYF. CDR3 nucleotide sequence: TGTGCCAGCAGCTCCGTGGGGACAGGGGCCTTCTCTGGAAACACCATATATTTT.

Turning to this clonotype: A junction end diverges from the germline sequence, so it may reflect a read error. The V call is TRBV7-9, the J call TRBJ2-3; 14 bases are shared with TRBD2. Germline loops: CDR1 SEHNR, CDR2 FQNEAQ (reference sequence). The CDR3 runs to 16 residues. CDR3 residues: CASSPRLAGGPGTQYF. As DNA, the CDR3 is TGCGCCAGCAGCCCTCGACTAGCGGGAGGGCCGGGTACGCAGTATTTT.

This clonotype was observed a few times. The genes are TRBV19 and TRBJ1-5; 9 bases agree with TRBD1. This CDR3 comprises 15 residues. V shed 0 bases, J shed 8 bases, and the junction held 5 bases outside the gene matches. Germline values: CDR1 LNHDA, CDR2 SQIVND (reference sequence). This chain's CDR3 is CASSIEGQGLKPQHF. The CDR3 nucleotides are TGTGCCAGTAGTATAGAAGGACAGGGGTTGAAGCCCCAGCATTTT.

This clonotype has just a few counts. CDR3 amino acids: CASSADSGEQYF. CDR3 nucleotides: TGTGCCAGCAGCGCAGACTCGGGCGAGCAGTACTTC. V usage is TRBV7-9 and J usage is TRBJ2-7; D uncertain. Germline V lookup: CDR1 SEHNR, CDR2 FQNEAQ (reference sequence). Between the trimmed V and J ends, which lost 5 bases and 6 bases, there was a span of 11 bases. The CDR3 has 12 residues.

This clonotype has a count of ten or more. The gene calls are TRBV5-1 and TRBJ2-7, with D unclear. Germline lookup yields CDR1 SGHRS and CDR2 YFSETQ. The CDR3 sequence is 14 residues long. The germline V and J ends were trimmed by 1 base and 2 bases, with 10 bases remaining between them. CDR3 amino acids: CASSLFTATYEQYF. Written as DNA, the CDR3 is TGCGCCAGCAGCTTGTTCACAGCTACCTACGAGCAGTACTTC.

Of note for this clonotype: One end of the junction does not line up with germline, which may come from a read error. The chain joins TRBV10-3 to TRBJ1-1; D gene ambiguous. The CDR3 length is 14 residues. Germline values: CDR1 ENHRY, CDR2 SYGVKD. The CDR3, as DNA: TGTGCCAGCAGTGCATACAGAGCGAACACTGACGCTTTCTTT. It yields the protein CASSAYRANTDAFF.

This clonotype was seen many times. The rearrangement uses TRBV20-1 and TRBJ1-6; TRBD1 might be the D (6 bases). Trimming stripped 0 bases from V and 7 bases from J, with 13 bases between. Germline V gene data show CDR1 as DFQATT and CDR2 as SNEGSKA (reference sequence). CDR3 length: 15 amino acids. The CDR3 DNA reads TGCAGTGCTAGAGACCGGACAGTCGGGAATTCACCCCTCCACTTT. Protein product: CSARDRTVGNSPLHF.

Concerning this clonotype itself: Given a much more abundant clone one base away, this may be a read error. This sequence joins TRBV7-2 and TRBJ2-7; 9 bases align to TRBD1. CDR1 is SGHTA, CDR2 FQGNSA, per germline. CDR3 size: 16 residues. The CDR3 nucleotides read TGTGCCAGCAGTTTAGATCCCGGGACAGGGTCCTACGAGCAGTCCTTC. Translating gives CASSLDPGTGSYEQSF.

Many counts were recorded for this clonotype. This chain links TRBV6-5 with TRBJ2-5, with D unclear. Trimming stripped 6 bases from V and 1 base from J, with 9 bases between. The CDR3 sequence is 13 residues long. CDR1 and CDR2 (germline): MNHEY, SVGAGI. Here the CDR3 DNA reads TGTGCCAGCAGCGGTGACACCCAAGAGACCCAGTACTTC. The encoded protein is CASSGDTQETQYF.

This clonotype was counted ten times or more. The chain recombines TRBV24-1 with TRBJ1-1, with TRBD1 matching 7 bases. The length of the CDR3 is 13 residues. Looked up from germline, CDR1 is KGHDR and CDR2 is SFDVKD. Germline trimming cut 5 bases from V and 6 bases from J; bases unmatched to any gene: 5. The CDR3 region is CATSAADRSEAFF. The CDR3 DNA follows: TGTGCCACCAGTGCCGCGGACAGGTCTGAAGCTTTCTTT.

The V gene is TRBV6-5, the J gene TRBJ2-5; a weak D match, TRBD2 (6 bases). The CDR3 contains 12 residues. Per germline, CDR1 MNHEY and CDR2 SVGAGI. Trimming took off 5 bases at V and 6 bases at J, with 10 bases between the two ends. As DNA, the CDR3 is TGTGCCAGCAGTCCCGGCGGGAAGACCCAGTACTTC. It codes for CASSPGGKTQYF.

This clonotype was recorded many times. V and J are TRBV5-5 and TRBJ1-1; TRBD1 aligns across 9 bases. CDR3 length equals 16 residues. The V segment lost 1 base and the J segment 1 base; nucleotides outside the gene matches: 5. Germline assignment: CDR1 SGHKS and CDR2 YYEKEE (reference sequence). The CDR3 DNA is TGTGCCAGCAGCTTGTACAGGGGGCGAGGGAACACTGAAGCTTTCTTT. This codes for CASSLYRGRGNTEAFF.

This clonotype came up a few times. The chain is built from TRBV7-8 and TRBJ2-5; 8 bases fit TRBD1. This CDR3 contains 15 residues. Germline values: CDR1 SGHVS, CDR2 FQNEAQ. Trimming removed 5 bases from V and 4 bases from J; junction bases left unmatched: 9. The CDR3 nucleotides read TGTGCCAGCAGCGACGCAGGGGGCTCGGTAGAGACCCAGTACTTC. Amino acid sequence: CASSDAGGSVETQYF.

Worth noting for this clonotype: Since a much larger clone is just one base distant, this may be a read error. The chain couples TRBV9 to TRBJ2-2, with 8 bases that match TRBD2. From germline, CDR1 is SGDLS and CDR2 YYNGEE. With V trimmed by 0 bases and J by 2 bases, 3 bases remained unmatched. This CDR3 is built from 16 residues. CDR3 sequence reads: CASSVDGRANTGELFF. The DNA for the CDR3 is TGTGCCAGCAGCGTAGACGGGAGGGCAAACACCGGGGAGCTGTTTTTT.

This clonotype was recorded many times. J is TRBJ1-1 and V is TRBV9, with 8 bases aligning to TRBD1. CDR3 length: 15 amino acids. The V segment lost 5 bases and the J segment 1 base; nucleotides outside the gene matches: 7. Germline-derived CDR1 and CDR2 are SGDLS and YYNGEE. The CDR3 DNA reads TGTGCCAGCAGTCCGTCCGGGACAGGGAACACTGAAGCTTTCTTT. Translation: CASSPSGTGNTEAFF.

This clonotype was seen ten or more times. The chain is built from TRBV29-1 and TRBJ2-7, with TRBD1 as a possible D gene (5 bases). V lost 0 bases, J lost 0 bases, and 9 bases lay in between. This CDR3 contains 14 residues. The germline V gene has CDR1 SQVTM and CDR2 ANQGSEA. This chain's CDR3 is CSVEDGAHSYEQYF. In nucleotides, the CDR3 is TGCAGCGTTGAAGATGGGGCCCACTCCTACGAGCAGTACTTC.

Note on this clonotype: The missing conserved phenylalanine or tryptophan at the end of this CDR3 makes a read error likely. The CDR3 DNA follows: TGTGCCACCCGTAACAGGAACTCCTACGAGCAGTACCTC. It yields the protein CATRNRNSYEQYL. The rearrangement uses TRBV15 and TRBJ2-7; perhaps TRBD1 as D (5 bases). The CDR3 runs to 13 residues. V lost 8 bases and J 0 bases, leaving 11 bases between the germline ends. Germline V lookup: CDR1 LNHNV, CDR2 YYDKDF (reference sequence).

The chain has TRBV29-1 and TRBJ2-3; perhaps TRBD2 as D (5 bases). This CDR3 spans 13 amino acids. Trimming stripped 5 bases from V and 5 bases from J, with 14 bases between. Germline CDR1 is SQVTM and CDR2 is ANQGSEA. Here the CDR3 reads CSVRLVRGDTQYF. For the CDR3, the DNA is TGCAGCGTTAGGTTGGTTCGGGGAGATACGCAGTATTTT.

On this clonotype itself: A much larger clone is a single base away; this may be a read error. The chain is built from TRBV14 and TRBJ1-1; D remains unclear. CDR3 size: 16 residues. V dropped 4 bases and J dropped 6 bases, with 21 bases sitting between them. Germline CDR1 and CDR2: SGHDN and FVKESK. In DNA, the CDR3 is TGTGCCAGCAGCCTTCGTGGAGGGCGGACCAACGCTGAAGCTTTCTTT. It specifies CASSLRGGRTNAEAFF.

The sample holds many counts of this clonotype. The chain carries TRBV5-1 and TRBJ2-7, with TRBD2 matching 11 bases. V trimming: 6 bases; J trimming: 2 bases; junction bases outside the gene matches: 1. This CDR3 has 13 residues. Germline V CDR1 and CDR2: SGHRS, YFSETQ. The CDR3, as DNA: TGCGCCAGCAAGGGACTAGCGGCCTACGAGCAGTACTTC. Its protein product is CASKGLAAYEQYF.